This paragraph covers one TCR beta chain sequence. Its antigen is undetermined. With random hexamers, roughly 0.45 to 1 ug RNA was reverse transcribed. A single record per CDR3 protein comes from TCRdb applying MiXCR to the immunoSEQ multiplex PCR reads. Here the sample spans around 200,000 distinct CDR3 sequences, about 90% being singletons. The sample originates from a study of CD8 T cells in Susac syndrome. Findings and caveats of the study: The authors acknowledged that the study's TCR sequencing and HLA analysis involved relatively few individuals.

The CDR3 consists of 14 residues. CD8+ and CD4+ T cells from blood underwent TCR beta sequencing. Relapsing-remitting disease, either stable or active, was present in the multiple sclerosis controls, who were treatment-naive patients. The sample taken for sequencing was CD8+ T cells from PBMCs. This clonotype was sampled from a human donor with multiple sclerosis. The chain combines TRBV12-2 with TRBJ2-1. TRBV12-2 constitutes a pseudogene. CDR3 in DNA: TGTGCAAGTCGCCGCAAACCCAGCTACAATGAGCAGTTCTTC. Its protein product is CASRRKPSYNEQFF.